This T cell receptor beta chain originates from a study of neurological immune-mediated disorders. This clonotype occurred many times. This CDR3 comprises 14 residues. In germline, CDR1 is KGHSH, CDR2 LQKENI. Trimming took off 2 bases at V and 2 bases at J, with 9 bases between the two ends. A blood bank in Maryland, USA, provided the volunteers who served as healthy controls. Unsorted libraries were generated from 2 million PBMCs. These cells had been stored in RNAlater at -80 C. The authors produced cDNA by 5'RACE using 10-nucleotide random UMIs. TCRdb independently ran MiXCR on the 5' RACE reads; one entry per CDR3 protein. Here the sample spans roughly 62,000 distinct CDR3 sequences, over 10% being singletons.

The V gene is TRBV18, the J gene TRBJ1-1; D is unclear. This TCR came from a man aged 60 to 69 in good health. Sequenced input: PBMCs. CDR3 coding DNA: TGTGCCAGCTCACCAGGGGAATATAACACTGAAGCTTTCTTT. It codes for CASSPGEYNTEAFF.